Below, 5 T cell receptor beta chains from the same sample are listed, as sequenced in a study of shared clonotypes between healthy human individuals. Only in-frame clones appear in the TCRdb table, and some are missing; sequencing was by immunoSEQ multiplex PCR. The sample has about 680,000 clones; about 92% are singletons. Naivety among CD8 cells was defined by CD45RO negativity and positive CCR7 selection, thereby excluding terminally differentiated effector memory CD45RA+ cells. Source material: naive CD8+ T cells sorted from blood. The receptors shown here come from a man younger than 40 in good health.

The chain has TRBV9 and TRBJ2-7; 7 positions agree with TRBD1. The CDR3 sequence is 15 residues long. The germline V gene encodes CDR1 SGDLS and CDR2 YYNGEE. V gave up 0 bases and J gave up 3 bases; unmatched junction bases: 6. DNA of the CDR3: TGTGCCAGCAGCGTAGTAGAGACAGGGTACTACGAGCAGTACTTC. This codes for CASSVVETGYYEQYF.

The V gene is TRBV5-4, the J gene TRBJ2-5; 7 bases line up with TRBD1. V lost 4 bases to trimming and J lost 5 bases; unmatched junction nucleotides: 11. Germline V gene sequence: CDR1 SGHNT, CDR2 YYREEE (reference sequence). CDR3 length equals 15 residues. This CDR3 is CASSLRQGIGETQYF. The CDR3 nucleotides read TGTGCCAGCAGCCTCCGACAGGGAATCGGGGAGACCCAGTACTTC.

This rearrangement joins TRBV19 to TRBJ2-1, with 8 bases lining up with TRBD1. V dropped 3 bases and J dropped 2; count of bases not matched to a gene: 3. Looked up from germline, CDR1 is LNHDA and CDR2 is SQIVND (reference sequence). CDR3 size: 15 residues. The CDR3 nucleotides read TGTGCCAGTAGTATCCAGGGGGCGACCTACAATGAGCAGTTCTTC. Its protein is CASSIQGATYNEQFF.

The chain joins TRBV6-5 to TRBJ1-5; 9 bases match TRBD1. The germline gives CDR1 MNHEY, CDR2 SVGAGI. V was pared by 5 bases and J by 4 bases, with 3 bases of the junction left unmatched. This CDR3 comprises 14 residues. CDR3 bases: TGTGCCAGCAGTACGGGACAGGGTAATCAGCCCCAGCATTTT. Translated: CASSTGQGNQPQHF.

This CDR3 is CASSTGVNTEAFF. The CDR3 DNA sequence: TGTGCCAGCAGTACAGGGGTGAACACTGAAGCTTTCTTT. This chain joins TRBV6-6 and TRBJ1-1; TRBD1 agrees at 7 bases. Losses at the gene ends were 5 bases for V and 0 bases for J; bases not matched to a gene: 0. CDR3 length equals 13 residues. Germline CDR1 MNHNY, CDR2 SVGAGI (reference sequence).